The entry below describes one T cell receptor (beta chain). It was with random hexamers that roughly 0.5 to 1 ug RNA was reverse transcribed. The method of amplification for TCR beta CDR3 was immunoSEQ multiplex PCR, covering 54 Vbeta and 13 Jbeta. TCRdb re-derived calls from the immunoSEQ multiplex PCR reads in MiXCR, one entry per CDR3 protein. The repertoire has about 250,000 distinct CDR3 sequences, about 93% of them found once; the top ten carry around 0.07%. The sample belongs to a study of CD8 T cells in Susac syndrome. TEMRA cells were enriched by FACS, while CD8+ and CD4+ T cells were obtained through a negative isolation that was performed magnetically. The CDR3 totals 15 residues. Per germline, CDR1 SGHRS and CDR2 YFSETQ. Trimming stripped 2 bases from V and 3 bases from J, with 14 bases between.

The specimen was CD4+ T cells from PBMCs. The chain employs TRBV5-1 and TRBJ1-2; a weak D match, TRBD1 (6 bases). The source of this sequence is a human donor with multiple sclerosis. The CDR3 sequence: CASSLLQGFDYGYTF. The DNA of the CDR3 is TGCGCCAGCAGCTTACTACAGGGTTTCGACTATGGCTACACCTTC. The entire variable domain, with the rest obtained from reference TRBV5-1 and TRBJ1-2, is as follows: KAGVTQTPRYLIKTRGQQVTLSCSPISGHRSVSWYQQTPGQGLQFLFEYFSETQRNKGNFPGRFSGRQFSNSRSEMNVSTLELGDSALYLCASSLLQGFDYGYTFGSGTRLTVV.